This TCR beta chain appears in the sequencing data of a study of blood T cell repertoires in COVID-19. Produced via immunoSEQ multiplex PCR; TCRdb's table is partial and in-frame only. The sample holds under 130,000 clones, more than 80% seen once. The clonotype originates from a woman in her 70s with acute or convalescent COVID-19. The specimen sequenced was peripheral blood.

CDR3 sequence reads: CASTGTHRVGEQYF. Written as DNA, the CDR3 is TGTGCCAGCACAGGGACACACAGGGTAGGTGAGCAGTACTTC. The chain has TRBV28 and TRBJ2-7; tentatively, D is TRBD1 (6 bases). CDR1 and CDR2 from the germline V gene are MDHEN and SYDVKM. This CDR3 has 14 amino acids. V lost 7 bases and J 7 bases, leaving 20 bases between the germline ends.